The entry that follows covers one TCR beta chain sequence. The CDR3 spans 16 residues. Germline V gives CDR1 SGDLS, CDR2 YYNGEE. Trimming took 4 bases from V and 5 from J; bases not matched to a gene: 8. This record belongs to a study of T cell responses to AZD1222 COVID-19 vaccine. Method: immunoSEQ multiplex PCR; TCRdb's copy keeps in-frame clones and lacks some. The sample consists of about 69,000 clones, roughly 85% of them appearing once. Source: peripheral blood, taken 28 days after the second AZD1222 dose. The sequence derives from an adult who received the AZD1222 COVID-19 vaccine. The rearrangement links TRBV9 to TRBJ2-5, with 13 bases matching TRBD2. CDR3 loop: CASSRTLAGGPETQYF. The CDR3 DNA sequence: TGTGCCAGCAGCAGAACACTAGCGGGAGGGCCGGAGACCCAGTACTTC.